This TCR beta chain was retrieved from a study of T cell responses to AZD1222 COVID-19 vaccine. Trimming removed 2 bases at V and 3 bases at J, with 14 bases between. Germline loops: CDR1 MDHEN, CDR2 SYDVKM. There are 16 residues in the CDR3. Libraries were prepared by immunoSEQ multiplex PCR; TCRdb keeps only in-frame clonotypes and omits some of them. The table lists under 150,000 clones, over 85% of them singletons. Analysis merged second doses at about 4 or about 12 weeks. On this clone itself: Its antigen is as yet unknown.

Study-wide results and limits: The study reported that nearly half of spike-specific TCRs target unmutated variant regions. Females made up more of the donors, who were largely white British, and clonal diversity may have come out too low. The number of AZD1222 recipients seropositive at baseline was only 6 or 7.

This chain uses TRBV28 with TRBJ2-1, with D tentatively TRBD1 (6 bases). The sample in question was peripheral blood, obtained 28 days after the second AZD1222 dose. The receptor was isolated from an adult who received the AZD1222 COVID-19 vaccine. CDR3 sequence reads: CASSLNVAGDYNEQFF. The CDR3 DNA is TGTGCCAGCAGTTTAAATGTGGCAGGGGACTACAATGAGCAGTTCTTC. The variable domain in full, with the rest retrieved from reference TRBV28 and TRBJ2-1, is DVKVTQSSRYLVKRTGEKVFLECVQDMDHENMFWYRQDPGLGLRLIYFSYDVKMKEKGDIPEGYSVSREKKERFSLILESASTNQTSMYLCASSLNVAGDYNEQFFGPGTRLTVL.